The 4 T cell receptor beta chains below all came from one sample that was sequenced in a study of T-cell reconstitution after alpha-beta-depleted transplantation in children. Preparing the TCRbeta library involved the use of unique molecular identifiers. TCRdb re-analysed the PCR reads in MiXCR, keeping a single row per CDR3 protein. The table lists more than 200,000 distinct CDR3 sequences, 20% to 30% of them singletons. The material sequenced was PBMCs, mostly from graft donor cells, taken 360 days after TCRalphabeta/CD19-depleted stem cell transplant. These TCRs come from a female patient between 2 and 15 years old who had a stem cell transplant for congenital amegakaryocytic thrombocytopenia, so the T cells may come from the graft donor.

This chain uses TRBV12-3 or TRBV12-4 with TRBJ1-5, with 8 bases aligning to TRBD1. With V trimmed by 0 bases and J by 4 bases, 14 bases remained unmatched. This CDR3 region has 19 residues. CDR3 loop: CASSLAPSQGVRPNQPQHF. As DNA, the CDR3 is TGTGCCAGCAGTTTAGCGCCCTCACAGGGGGTAAGGCCAAATCAGCCCCAGCATTTT.

The rearrangement links TRBV6-2 or TRBV6-3 to TRBJ2-7; D is possibly TRBD1 (6 bases). V was trimmed by 2 bases and J by 2 bases, leaving 10 bases between them. This CDR3 is 14 amino acids long. CDR1 is MNHEY, CDR2 SVGEGT, per germline. CDR3: CASSYNDRTYEQYF. The CDR3 DNA reads as TGTGCCAGCAGTTACAACGACAGGACCTACGAGCAGTACTTC.

The V gene is TRBV20-1, the J gene TRBJ2-7, with TRBD1 as a possible D gene (6 bases). Per the germline V gene, CDR1 is DFQATT and CDR2 is SNEGSKA (reference sequence). With 5 bases removed from V and 1 base from J, the gap between germline ends came to 15 bases. The CDR3 has 14 amino acids. CDR3 sequence: CSAVRGGPSYEQYF. CDR3 nucleotides: TGCAGTGCTGTCAGGGGTGGACCTTCCTACGAGCAGTACTTC.

This chain uses TRBV9 with TRBJ2-1; D unclear. Trimming removed 0 bases from V and 0 bases from J, with 7 bases in between. The germline V gene encodes CDR1 SGDLS and CDR2 YYNGEE. This CDR3 region has 15 residues. The CDR3 reads CASSVEPNSYNEQFF. The CDR3 nucleotides read TGTGCCAGCAGCGTAGAACCAAACTCCTACAATGAGCAGTTCTTC.